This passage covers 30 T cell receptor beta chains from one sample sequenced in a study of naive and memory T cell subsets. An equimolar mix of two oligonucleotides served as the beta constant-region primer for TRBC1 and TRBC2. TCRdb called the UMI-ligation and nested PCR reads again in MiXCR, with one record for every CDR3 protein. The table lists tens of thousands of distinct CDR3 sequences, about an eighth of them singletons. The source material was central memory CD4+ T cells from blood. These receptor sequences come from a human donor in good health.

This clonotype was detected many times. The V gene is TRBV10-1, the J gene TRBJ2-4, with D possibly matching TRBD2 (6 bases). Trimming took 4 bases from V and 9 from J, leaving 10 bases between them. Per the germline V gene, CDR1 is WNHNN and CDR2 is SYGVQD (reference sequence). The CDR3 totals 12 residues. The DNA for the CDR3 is TGCGCCAGCAGTGCGGGAGTTAGCATTCAGTACTTC. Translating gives CASSAGVSIQYF.

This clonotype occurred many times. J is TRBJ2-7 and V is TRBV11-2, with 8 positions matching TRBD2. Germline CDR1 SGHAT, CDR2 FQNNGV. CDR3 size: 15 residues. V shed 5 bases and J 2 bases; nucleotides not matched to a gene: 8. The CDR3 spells CASSGGVAGTYEQYF. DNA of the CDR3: TGTGCCAGCAGCGGGGGGGTAGCGGGAACCTACGAGCAGTACTTC.

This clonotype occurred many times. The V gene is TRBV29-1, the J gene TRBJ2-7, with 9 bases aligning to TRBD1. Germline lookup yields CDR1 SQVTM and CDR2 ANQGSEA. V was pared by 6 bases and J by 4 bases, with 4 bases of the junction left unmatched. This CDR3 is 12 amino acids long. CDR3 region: CSVGTGKYEQYF. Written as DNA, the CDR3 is TGCAGCGTCGGGACAGGGAAGTACGAGCAGTACTTC.

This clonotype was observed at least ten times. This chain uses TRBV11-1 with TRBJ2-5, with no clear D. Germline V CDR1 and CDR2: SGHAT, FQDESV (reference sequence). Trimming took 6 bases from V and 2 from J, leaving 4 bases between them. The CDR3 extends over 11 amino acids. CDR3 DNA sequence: TGTGCCAGCAGGTTACAAGAGACCCAGTACTTC. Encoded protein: CASRLQETQYF.

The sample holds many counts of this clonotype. In DNA form, the CDR3 reads TGTGCCATCAGGGAAACAGCCTCCGAGCAGTACTTC. This gives the protein CAIRETASEQYF. V usage is TRBV10-3 and J usage is TRBJ2-7; unclear D gene. V shed 6 bases and J shed 6 bases, with 12 bases lying between them. The length of the CDR3 is 12 residues. The germline V gene encodes CDR1 ENHRY and CDR2 SYGVKD.

The CDR3, as DNA: TGTGCCAGCAGTTCCCGGGCGGGAGGCTCCTACAATGAGCAGTTCTTC. Its protein is CASSSRAGGSYNEQFF. This chain joins TRBV12-3 or TRBV12-4 and TRBJ2-1, with 8 bases aligning to TRBD2. CDR3 size: 16 residues. With V trimmed by 4 bases and J by 0 bases, 5 bases remained unmatched.

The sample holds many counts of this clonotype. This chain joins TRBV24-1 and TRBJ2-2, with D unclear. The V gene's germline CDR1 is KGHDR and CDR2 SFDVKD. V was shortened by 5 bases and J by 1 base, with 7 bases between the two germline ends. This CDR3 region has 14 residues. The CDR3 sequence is CATSGAGNTGELFF. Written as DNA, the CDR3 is TGTGCCACCAGTGGCGCAGGGAACACCGGGGAGCTGTTTTTT.

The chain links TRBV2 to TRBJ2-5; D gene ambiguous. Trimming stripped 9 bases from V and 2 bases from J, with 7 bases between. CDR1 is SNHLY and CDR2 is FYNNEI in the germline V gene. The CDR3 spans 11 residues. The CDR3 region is CASRWQETQYF. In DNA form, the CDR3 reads TGTGCCAGTAGATGGCAAGAGACCCAGTACTTC.

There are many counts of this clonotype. The DNA of the CDR3 is TGTGCCATCACCCTGAGCGGAAGCTACAATGAGCAGTTCTTC. Translated: CAITLSGSYNEQFF. The chain has TRBV10-3 and TRBJ2-1; the D gene is possibly TRBD2 (5 bases). Germline CDR1 ENHRY, CDR2 SYGVKD. This CDR3 is built from 14 residues. Trimming removed 7 bases at V and 3 bases at J, with 13 bases between.

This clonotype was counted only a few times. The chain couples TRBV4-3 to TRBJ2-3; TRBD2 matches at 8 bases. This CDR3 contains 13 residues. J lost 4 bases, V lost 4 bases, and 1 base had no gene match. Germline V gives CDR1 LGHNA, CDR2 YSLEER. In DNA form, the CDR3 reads TGCGCCAGCAGCCGAGCGGGAGCAGATACGCAGTATTTT. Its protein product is CASSRAGADTQYF.

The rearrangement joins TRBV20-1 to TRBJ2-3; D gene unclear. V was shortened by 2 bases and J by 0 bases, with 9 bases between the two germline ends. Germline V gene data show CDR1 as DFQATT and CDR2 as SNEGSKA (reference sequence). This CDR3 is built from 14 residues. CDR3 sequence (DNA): TGCAGTGCTAGAAGTGGTCCTAGCACAGATACGCAGTATTTT. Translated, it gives CSARSGPSTDTQYF.

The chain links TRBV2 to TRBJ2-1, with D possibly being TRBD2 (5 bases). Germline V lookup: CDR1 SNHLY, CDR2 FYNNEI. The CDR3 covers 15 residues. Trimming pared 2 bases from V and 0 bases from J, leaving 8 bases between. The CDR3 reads CASSESRGSYNEQFF. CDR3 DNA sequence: TGTGCCAGCAGTGAAAGCCGGGGCTCCTACAATGAGCAGTTCTTC.

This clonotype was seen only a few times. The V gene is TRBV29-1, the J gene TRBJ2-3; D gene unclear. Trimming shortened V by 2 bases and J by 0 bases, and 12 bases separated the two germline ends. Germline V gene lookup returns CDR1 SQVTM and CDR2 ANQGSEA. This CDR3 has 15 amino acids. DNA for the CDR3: TGCAGCGTTGAAACCCGACCCTTCAGCACAGATACGCAGTATTTT. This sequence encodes CSVETRPFSTDTQYF.

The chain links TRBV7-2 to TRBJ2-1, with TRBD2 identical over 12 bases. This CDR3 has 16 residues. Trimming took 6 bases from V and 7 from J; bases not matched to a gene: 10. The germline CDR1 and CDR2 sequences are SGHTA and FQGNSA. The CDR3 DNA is TGTGCCAGCAGTGGTCCGACTAGCGGGAGTATAAATGAGCAGTTCTTC. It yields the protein CASSGPTSGSINEQFF. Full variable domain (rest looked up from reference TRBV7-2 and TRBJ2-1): GAGVSQSPSNKVTEKGKDVELRCDPISGHTALYWYRQSLGQGLEFLIYFQGNSAPDKSGLPSDRFSAERTGGSVSTLTIQRTQQEDSAVYLCASSGPTSGSINEQFFGPGTRLTVL.

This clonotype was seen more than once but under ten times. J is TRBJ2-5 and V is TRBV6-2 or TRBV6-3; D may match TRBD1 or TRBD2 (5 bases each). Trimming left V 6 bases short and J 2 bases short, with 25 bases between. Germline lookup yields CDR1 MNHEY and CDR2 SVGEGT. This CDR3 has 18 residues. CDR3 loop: CASRTHHGANVLQETQYF. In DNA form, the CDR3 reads TGTGCCAGCAGGACCCATCACGGGGCAAACGTGCTTCAAGAGACCCAGTACTTC.

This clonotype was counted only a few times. The DNA of the CDR3 is TGCGCCAGCAGCCACATCGGTGGGGGACGCGGTGGAAACACCATATATTTT. Its translation is CASSHIGGGRGGNTIYF. V and J are TRBV4-1 and TRBJ1-3; D might be TRBD1 (5 bases). Deletions cut 3 bases from V and 3 bases from J, with 18 bases between. The V gene's germline CDR1 is MGHRA and CDR2 YSYEKL. CDR3 length: 17 residues.

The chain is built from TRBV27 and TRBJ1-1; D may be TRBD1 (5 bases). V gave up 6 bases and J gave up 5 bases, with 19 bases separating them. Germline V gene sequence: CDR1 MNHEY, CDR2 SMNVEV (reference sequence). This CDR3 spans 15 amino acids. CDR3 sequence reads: CASRNSKFRGTEAFF. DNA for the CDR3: TGTGCCAGCAGGAACAGCAAGTTCCGGGGGACTGAAGCTTTCTTT.

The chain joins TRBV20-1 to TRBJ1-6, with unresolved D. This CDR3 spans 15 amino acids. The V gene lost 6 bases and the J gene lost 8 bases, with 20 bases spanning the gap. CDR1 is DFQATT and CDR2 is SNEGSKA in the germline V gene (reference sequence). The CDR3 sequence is CSAPDAVSRDSPLHF. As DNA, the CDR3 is TGCAGTGCCCCGGATGCCGTATCTCGAGATTCACCCCTCCACTTT.

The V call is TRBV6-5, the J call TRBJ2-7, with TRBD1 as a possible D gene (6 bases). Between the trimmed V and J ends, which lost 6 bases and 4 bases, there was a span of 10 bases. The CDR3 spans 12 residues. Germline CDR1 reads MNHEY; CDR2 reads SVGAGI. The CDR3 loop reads CASRSTGYEQYF. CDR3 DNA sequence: TGTGCCAGCAGATCAACAGGGTACGAGCAGTACTTC.

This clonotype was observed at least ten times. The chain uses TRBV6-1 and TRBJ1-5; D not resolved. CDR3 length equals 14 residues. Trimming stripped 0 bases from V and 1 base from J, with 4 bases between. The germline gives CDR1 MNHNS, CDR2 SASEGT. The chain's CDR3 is CASSEAWSNQPQHF. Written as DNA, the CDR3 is TGTGCCAGCAGTGAAGCCTGGAGCAATCAGCCCCAGCATTTT.

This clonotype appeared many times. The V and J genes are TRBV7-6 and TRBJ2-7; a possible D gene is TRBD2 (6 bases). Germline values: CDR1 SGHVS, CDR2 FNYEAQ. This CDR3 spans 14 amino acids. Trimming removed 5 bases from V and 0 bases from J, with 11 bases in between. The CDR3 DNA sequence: TGTGCCAGCAGCCCTGGCGGGGTCTCCTACGAGCAGTACTTC. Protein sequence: CASSPGGVSYEQYF.

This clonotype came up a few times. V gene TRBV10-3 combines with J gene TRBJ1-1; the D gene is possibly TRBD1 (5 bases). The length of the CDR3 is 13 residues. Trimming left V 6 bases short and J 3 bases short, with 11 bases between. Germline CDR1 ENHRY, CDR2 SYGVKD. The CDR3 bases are TGTGCCATCAGCGGGACCTCATACACTGAAGCTTTCTTT. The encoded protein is CAISGTSYTEAFF.

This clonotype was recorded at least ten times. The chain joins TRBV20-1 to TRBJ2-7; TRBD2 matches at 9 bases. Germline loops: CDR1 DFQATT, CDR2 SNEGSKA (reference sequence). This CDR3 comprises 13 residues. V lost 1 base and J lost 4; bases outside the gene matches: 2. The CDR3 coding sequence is TGCAGTGCTAGAGGTAGCGGGAGATACGAGCAGTACTTC. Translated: CSARGSGRYEQYF.

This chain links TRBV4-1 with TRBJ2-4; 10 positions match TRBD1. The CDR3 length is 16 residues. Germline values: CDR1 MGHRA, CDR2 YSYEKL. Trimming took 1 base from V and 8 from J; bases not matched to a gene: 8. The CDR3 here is CASSQGDRGQSHIQYF. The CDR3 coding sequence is TGCGCCAGCAGCCAAGGGGACAGGGGACAGTCTCACATTCAGTACTTC.

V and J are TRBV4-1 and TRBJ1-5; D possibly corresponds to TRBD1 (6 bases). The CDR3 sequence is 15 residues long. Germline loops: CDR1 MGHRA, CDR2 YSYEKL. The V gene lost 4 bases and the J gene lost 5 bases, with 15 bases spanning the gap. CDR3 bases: TGCGCCAGCAGCCTAGGACAGACAGATTATCAGCCCCAGCATTTT. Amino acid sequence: CASSLGQTDYQPQHF.

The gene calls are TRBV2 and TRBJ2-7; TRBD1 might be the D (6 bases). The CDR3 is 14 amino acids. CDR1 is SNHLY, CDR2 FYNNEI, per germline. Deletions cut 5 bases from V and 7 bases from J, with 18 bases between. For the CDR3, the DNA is TGTGCCAGCAGTCTCAGGGGCAGTGTGGAAGAGCAGTACTTC. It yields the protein CASSLRGSVEEQYF.

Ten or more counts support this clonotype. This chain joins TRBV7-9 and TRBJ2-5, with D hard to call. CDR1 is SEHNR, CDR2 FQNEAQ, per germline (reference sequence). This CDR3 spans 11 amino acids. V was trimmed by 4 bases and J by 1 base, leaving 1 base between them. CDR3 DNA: TGTGCCAGCAGCTCCCAAGAGACCCAGTACTTC. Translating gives CASSSQETQYF. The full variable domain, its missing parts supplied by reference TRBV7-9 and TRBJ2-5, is DTGVSQNPRHKITKRGQNVTFRCDPISEHNRLYWYRQTLGQGPEFLTYFQNEAQLEKSRLLSDRFSAERPKGSFSTLEIQRTEQGDSAMYLCASSSQETQYFGPGTRLLVL.

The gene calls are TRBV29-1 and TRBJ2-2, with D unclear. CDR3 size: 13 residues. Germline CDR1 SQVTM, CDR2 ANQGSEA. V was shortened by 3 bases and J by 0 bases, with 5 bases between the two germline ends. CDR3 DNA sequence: TGCAGCGTTGATGTCTCGAACACCGGGGAGCTGTTTTTT. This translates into CSVDVSNTGELFF.

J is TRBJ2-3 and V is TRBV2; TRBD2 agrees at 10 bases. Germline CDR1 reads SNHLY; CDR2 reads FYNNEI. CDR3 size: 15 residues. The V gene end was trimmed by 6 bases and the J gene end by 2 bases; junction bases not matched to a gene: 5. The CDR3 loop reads CASSRTSGFTDTQYF. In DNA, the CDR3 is TGTGCCAGCAGCCGGACTAGCGGATTCACAGATACGCAGTATTTT.

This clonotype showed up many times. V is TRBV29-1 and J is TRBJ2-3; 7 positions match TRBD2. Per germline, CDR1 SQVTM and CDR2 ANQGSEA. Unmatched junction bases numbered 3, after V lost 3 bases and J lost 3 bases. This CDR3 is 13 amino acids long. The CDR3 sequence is CSVDNGRTDTQYF. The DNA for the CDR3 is TGCAGCGTTGATAACGGGAGGACAGATACGCAGTATTTT.